This T cell receptor beta chain was captured by sequencing in a study of CD8 T cells in ankylosing spondylitis. Study-level points and caveats: Those disease-linked clones were CD8+; they were also relatively rare in peripheral blood. Enrichment of disease-linked clones was reportedly significant in matched ankylosing spondylitis synovial fluid.

CDR1 is MNHEY, CDR2 SMNVEV, per germline (reference sequence). V gave up 6 bases and J gave up 1 base, with 12 bases separating them. This CDR3 is 15 amino acids long. Each CDR3 protein is one row after TCRdb ran MiXCR on the 5' RACE reads. The sample yields 85,000 to 100,000 distinct CDR3 sequences, 8.8% seen once. Many counts were recorded for this clonotype. Its antigen is currently unknown. The genes are TRBV27 and TRBJ2-2; tentative D call: TRBD1 (5 bases). The clonotype was recovered from a male donor with ankylosing spondylitis or in good health (not recorded which). Sequencing was performed on blood, either unsorted or a sorted T cell fraction (not recorded which). CDR3 in amino acids: CASSHLGENTGELFF. The CDR3 nucleotides read TGTGCCAGCAGCCATCTAGGGGAGAACACCGGGGAGCTGTTTTTT.